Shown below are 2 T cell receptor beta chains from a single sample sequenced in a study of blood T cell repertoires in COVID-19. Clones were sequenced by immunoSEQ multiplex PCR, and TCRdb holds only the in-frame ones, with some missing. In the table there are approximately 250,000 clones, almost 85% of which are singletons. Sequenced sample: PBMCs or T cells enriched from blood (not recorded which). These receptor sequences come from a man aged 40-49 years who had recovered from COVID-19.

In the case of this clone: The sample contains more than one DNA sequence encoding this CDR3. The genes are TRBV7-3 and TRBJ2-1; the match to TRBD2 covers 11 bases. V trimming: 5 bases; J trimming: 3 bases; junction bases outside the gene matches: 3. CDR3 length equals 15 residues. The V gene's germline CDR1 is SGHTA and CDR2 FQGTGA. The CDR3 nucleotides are TGTGCCAGCAGCCCGGGACTAGCGGACTACAATGAGCAGTTCTTC. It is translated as CASSPGLADYNEQFF.

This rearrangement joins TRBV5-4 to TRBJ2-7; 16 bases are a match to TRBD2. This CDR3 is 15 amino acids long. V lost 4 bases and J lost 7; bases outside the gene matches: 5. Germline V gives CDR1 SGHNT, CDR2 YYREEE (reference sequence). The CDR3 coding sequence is TGTGCCAGCAGCACGGGACTAGCGGGGGGGTATGAGCAGTACTTC. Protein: CASSTGLAGGYEQYF.